The text below deals with one TCR beta chain. The table lists this clonotype with a few counts. The antigen this receptor binds is unknown. Per-base qualities were not stored, and no clone one base away is much larger. Cut back by 6 bases and 10 bases, the V and J ends lie 15 bases apart. Inclusive of the bounding cysteine and phenylalanine, the CDR3 is 12 residues long. Only the CDR3 portion is preserved as DNA: 36 bases, with reading frame beginning at the first base. The germline V gene encodes CDR1 SGHAT and CDR2 FQDESV (reference sequence). The sample comes from a study of vaccination and CD4 T cells after COVID-19 (dated 2022 in TCRdb). Study-level background: SARS-CoV-2 positivity had been established in the convalescent patients by nasal swab PCR, and mild disease was recorded in several of these patients and severe disease in one. Control cultures received a CEFX viral epitope pool as the positive control, an HIV-1 Nef peptide pool as the negative control, or no peptide. Each participant got two doses of either the Pfizer-BioNTech BNT162b2 vaccine (n=8) or the Moderna mRNA-1273 vaccine (n=2). The cultures were stimulated with overlapping spike peptide pools from SARS-CoV-2 and from the common cold coronaviruses HCoV-NL63, HCoV-OC43 and HCoV-229E. Post-vaccine blood samples were collected a median of about 72 days after the second vaccine dose, ranging from about 14 to 241 days. Six males and four females were included in the convalescent cohort, with two Hispanic individuals, seven Caucasians, two Asians and one multiracial person represented. The spike-specific CD4+ TCR repertoire was compared before and after mRNA vaccination in 10 to 11 COVID-19 convalescent patients and several infection-naive healthy vaccine recipients. Post-COVID blood samples from convalescent patients were collected a median of roughly 100 days after diagnosis, with a range of roughly 30 to 170 days. Beyond this particular receptor, the publication reports: The median count of SARS-CoV-2-reactive clonotypes went up from 20 to 25 after infection to 30 to 40 after vaccination, although the change was not significant. Of the vaccine-specific clones found in convalescent patients, nearly all (304 of 307) were mono-reactive for SARS-CoV-2 spike instead of being cross-reactive with common cold coronaviruses. Among the post-vaccine SARS-CoV-2-reactive clones in convalescent patients, a median about 89% showed up only after vaccination, which suggests vaccine-specific priming. The study included relatively few convalescent patients and did not analyze early timepoints after natural infection.

The library was produced with PCR. TCR sequencing of DNA from cultured CD4+ T cells used the Oncomine TCR Beta short-read assay at the Johns Hopkins FTIC core. The QIAamp micro DNA kit was used to extract genomic DNA from the cultured CD4+ T cells. Oncomine TCR Beta libraries from cultured CD4+ T cells were pooled using unique dual indexes and sequenced on an Illumina iSeq 100. On the study's bioinformatics: Non-productive sequences were removed, and CDR3s that did not start with C, did not end with F or W, or were shorter than 7 amino acids were discarded. The MANAFEST web application identified antigen-specific clonotypes by comparing peptide-stimulated wells against reference wells and other culture wells. To be called positive, a clone needed an FDR below 0.05, an odds ratio above 5, and a productive frequency above 0.1% in at least two of three replicate wells. Cross-reactive clonotypes were defined as significantly expanded in both SARS-CoV-2 spike wells and at least one common cold coronavirus spike condition. Using R version 3.6.1, CDR3 homology was evaluated through Levenshtein distances (stringdist) along with unrooted phylogenetic trees (ape). Starting from the raw public reads, TCRdb applied fastp trimming at Q25, assembled clones with MiXCR and retained in-frame beta chains. Identical CDR3 protein sequences are pooled into one entry, listed with their most common genes and DNA. The V and J calls follow TCRdb's processing rather than the paper's. In this sample the table shows about 20,000 distinct CDR3 sequences, 53% of which occur a single time. The ten biggest clones cover more than 7% of the sample.

This specimen's treatment or condition label, per the study, means: approximately nine-day PBMC culture with coronavirus spike peptide pools or control peptides (ViraFEST assay). The ViraFEST assay was used in the study, in which antigen-specific T cells were expanded with peptide pools and expanded clonotypes were subsequently identified by TCR sequencing. The convalescent patients' positive SARS-CoV-2 PCR tests were from March to December 2020, which was before the Alpha, Beta and Delta variants emerged in the United States. PBMCs were cultured at about 2 million per well in IMDM supplemented with 5% human AB serum and about 10 IU/ml IL-2, with roughly 9.5 ug/ml peptide pools added. On days 3 and 7, half of the culture medium was replaced with fresh IL-2-containing medium. Once the cells had been in culture for around 10 days, the EasySep CD4+ T cell isolation kit was used to isolate CD4+ T cells by negative selection. Ficoll-Paque Plus gradient centrifugation was used to isolate PBMCs from whole blood, and the isolated PBMCs were then either used fresh or cryopreserved at -140C. In general, triplicate wells were set up for every culture condition.

The chain employs TRBV11-1 and TRBJ1-1, with TRBD1 tentatively as D gene (6 bases match). The sample in question was CD4+ T cells from blood, cultured in vitro, obtained before SARS-CoV-2 vaccination. The receptor was derived from a human donor who had recovered from COVID-19. The nucleotide sequence is TGTGCCAGCAGACCGACCCGGGGGCGAGCTTTCTTT. Protein translation: CASRPTRGRAFF.